The 21 T cell receptor beta chains given below trace back to one sample, sequenced in a study of regulatory T cells in long-lasting Graves disease. Libraries of TCR beta came from iRepertoire HTBI primers plus Arm-PCR of CDR3 regions. In TCRdb, the multiplex PCR reads were re-called with MiXCR into one record per CDR3 protein. The sample lists under 450,000 distinct CDR3 sequences; around 16% were seen once. Time point: newly diagnosed GD, antithyroid drugs for less than 3 months. Construction of the TCR library relied on RNA isolated from PBMCs. This sample also appeared in a second study, on T cells in Graves' hyperthyroidism and ophthalmopathy.

The sample consisted of peripheral blood mononuclear cells (PBMCs), taken at new diagnosis, from a patient treated with antithyroid drugs. The receptors here all came from a woman aged 18-35 years with Graves disease.

This clonotype was seen more than once but under ten times. This chain joins TRBV3-1 and TRBJ1-2; no clear D gene. The V gene's germline CDR1 is LGHDT and CDR2 YNNKEL (reference sequence). Trimming removed 4 bases at V and 6 bases at J, with 12 bases between. The CDR3 is made up of 13 amino acids. CDR3 DNA: TGTGCCAGCAGCCGAAACAGCTACCATGGCTACACCTTC. Residues: CASSRNSYHGYTF.

This clonotype has a count of ten or more. The chain is built from TRBV10-3 and TRBJ2-1; no clear D. From germline, CDR1 is ENHRY and CDR2 SYGVKD. The V and J ends lost 5 bases and 12 bases respectively, with 17 bases between them. The CDR3 has 13 residues. CDR3 sequence: CAISTQTDVAQFF. DNA of the CDR3: TGTGCCATCAGTACGCAGACGGACGTCGCGCAGTTCTTC.

The V and J genes are TRBV3-1 and TRBJ2-3; 8 bases align to TRBD2. Germline V gene data show CDR1 as LGHDT and CDR2 as YNNKEL (reference sequence). The V gene end was trimmed by 0 bases and the J gene end by 4 bases; junction bases not matched to a gene: 12. The CDR3 runs 18 residues. CDR3: CASSQELRGLVASDTQYF. The CDR3 DNA is TGTGCCAGCAGCCAAGAGCTCCGGGGACTAGTGGCGTCAGATACGCAGTATTTT.

Written as DNA, the CDR3 is TGTGCCAGCAGTGGGGGATGGGGGACGGGCAATCAGCCCCAGCATTTT. As protein: CASSGGWGTGNQPQHF. The chain employs TRBV6-1 and TRBJ1-5; a weak D match, TRBD1 (5 bases). Trimming pared 4 bases from V and 2 bases from J, leaving 15 bases between. From germline, CDR1 is MNHNS and CDR2 SASEGT. The CDR3 extends over 16 amino acids.

This clonotype was observed at least ten times. The rearrangement joins TRBV5-1 to TRBJ2-3; perhaps TRBD1 as D (5 bases). This CDR3 has 16 residues. Trimming took off 4 bases at V and 2 bases at J, with 17 bases between the two ends. Germline V gene sequence: CDR1 SGHRS, CDR2 YFSETQ. CDR3 sequence: CASSHNDRLLTDTQYF. As DNA, the CDR3 is TGCGCCAGCAGCCACAACGACAGACTTCTCACAGATACGCAGTATTTT.

This clonotype was picked up many times. The V and J genes are TRBV2 and TRBJ2-7, with TRBD2 matching 10 bases. Germline V gives CDR1 SNHLY, CDR2 FYNNEI. This CDR3 contains 14 residues. V lost 6 bases, J lost 4 bases, and 6 bases stayed unmatched. Written as DNA, the CDR3 is TGTGCCAGCAGACCACTAGCGGGAAGATACGAGCAGTACTTC. Its translation is CASRPLAGRYEQYF.

This clonotype has a count of ten or more. The rearrangement links TRBV6-5 to TRBJ2-6, with no clear D. CDR1 is MNHEY, CDR2 SVGAGI, per germline. The CDR3 runs to 14 residues. Trimming took 4 bases from V and 1 from J, leaving 5 bases between them. The CDR3 DNA follows: TGTGCCAGCAGTTTCTCTTCTGGGGCCAACGTCCTGACTTTC. Its translation: CASSFSSGANVLTF.

This clonotype occurred many times. The chain has TRBV30 and TRBJ1-5; 9 positions match TRBD1. V lost 3 bases to trimming and J lost 4 bases; unmatched junction nucleotides: 10. The CDR3 runs 16 residues. CDR1 and CDR2 (germline): GTSNPN, SVGIG (reference sequence). CDR3 residues: CAWSPGTGSVNQPQHF. Here the CDR3 DNA reads TGTGCCTGGAGCCCCGGGACAGGGTCAGTGAATCAGCCCCAGCATTTT.

The V and J genes are TRBV10-2 and TRBJ2-3, with unresolved D. The germline CDR1 and CDR2 sequences are WSHSY and SAAADI. The CDR3 covers 14 residues. Trimming removed 4 bases from V and 3 bases from J, with 11 bases in between. CDR3 protein: CASSGLALTDTQYF. The CDR3 DNA sequence: TGCGCCAGCAGTGGACTGGCCCTTACAGATACGCAGTATTTT.

The chain links TRBV11-1 to TRBJ2-2; D gene unclear. The germline CDR1 and CDR2 sequences are SGHAT and FQDESV (reference sequence). The length of the CDR3 is 18 residues. Trimming took 5 bases from V and 1 from J, leaving 20 bases between them. The CDR3 here is CASSDNLPTNLNTGELFF. In nucleotides, the CDR3 is TGTGCCAGCAGCGACAACCTACCGACGAATTTGAACACCGGGGAGCTGTTTTTT.

The table lists this clonotype with many counts. At one end, the junction sequence differs from germline, possibly due to a read error. The V gene is TRBV5-1, the J gene TRBJ2-3; D not certain. Germline-derived CDR1 and CDR2 are SGHRS and YFSETQ. The CDR3 runs 13 residues. CDR3 coding DNA: TGTGCCAGCAGCTTGGACCCTTCGGATACGCAGTATTTT. It specifies CASSLDPSDTQYF.

This clonotype was observed many times. The chain uses TRBV20-1 and TRBJ2-3, with 10 nucleotides matching TRBD2. CDR1 is DFQATT and CDR2 is SNEGSKA in the germline V gene (reference sequence). The ends lost 5 bases at V and 4 bases at J; junction bases unmatched: 12. This CDR3 contains 16 residues. CDR3 sequence: CSAGKNSGRAADTQYF. The CDR3 DNA is TGCAGTGCTGGAAAAAACAGCGGGAGGGCCGCAGATACGCAGTATTTT.

This clonotype has more than one count but fewer than ten. This rearrangement joins TRBV20-1 to TRBJ1-6; D may be TRBD1 (5 bases). This CDR3 contains 14 residues. Germline loops: CDR1 DFQATT, CDR2 SNEGSKA (reference sequence). V gave up 7 bases and J gave up 10 bases, with 20 bases separating them. CDR3 DNA sequence: TGCAGTGTTCTAGTCCGGGACGGTCGATCACCCCTCCACTTT. This translates into CSVLVRDGRSPLHF.

This clonotype showed up many times. V usage is TRBV7-3 and J usage is TRBJ2-1; 10 nucleotides line up with TRBD2. Germline V CDR1 and CDR2: SGHTA, FQGTGA. V shed 2 bases, J shed 0 bases, and the junction held 4 bases outside the gene matches. CDR3 length: 17 residues. The CDR3 DNA reads TGTGCCAGCAGCTTAGAAGCTAGCGGGAGCTCCTACAATGAGCAGTTCTTC. Its protein product is CASSLEASGSSYNEQFF.

Ten or more counts support this clonotype. Without the conserved terminal phenylalanine or tryptophan, this CDR3 likely stems from a read error. The limits of the CDR3 on the DNA are not certain, so only TCRdb's listed CDR3 is given. The chain joins TRBV7-6 to TRBJ2-7; TRBD1, the table's D call, was not compared with the DNA. CDR1 and CDR2 from the germline V gene are SGHVS and FNYEAQ. The length of the CDR3 is 11 amino acids, counting both ends. CDR3 region: CASSPRGRSPL.

This clonotype showed up many times. The chain couples TRBV25-1 to TRBJ2-7; 8 bases line up with TRBD2. The CDR3 is 15 amino acids. After removal of 10 bases from V and 0 bases from J, the junction contained 11 bases not matched to a gene. The germline V gene encodes CDR1 MGHDK and CDR2 SYGVNS. This CDR3 is CATTLTGTSSYEQYF. In DNA, the CDR3 is TGTGCCACCACCCTGACCGGGACTAGCTCCTACGAGCAGTACTTC.

V usage is TRBV5-8 and J usage is TRBJ2-1; D call uncertain. The germline V and J ends were trimmed by 4 bases and 7 bases, with 18 bases remaining between them. Per the germline V gene, CDR1 is SGHTS and CDR2 is YDEGEE. The CDR3 has 15 residues. The CDR3 DNA follows: TGTGCCAGCAGCCCAAGTCGGACGGTCGGGAATGAGCAGTTCTTC. Its protein is CASSPSRTVGNEQFF. Using reference TRBV5-8 and TRBJ2-1 for the parts outside the CDR3, the full variable domain is EAGVTQSPTHLIKTRGQQATLRCSPISGHTSVYWYQQALGLGLQFLLWYDEGEERNRGNFPPRFSGRQFPNYSSELNVNALELEDSALYLCASSPSRTVGNEQFFGPGTRLTVL.

In its sample, this clonotype was seen a few times. The chain couples TRBV20-1 to TRBJ1-5; TRBD1 matches at 7 bases. V shed 0 bases and J 6 bases; nucleotides not matched to a gene: 5. Germline-derived CDR1 and CDR2 are DFQATT and SNEGSKA (reference sequence). The CDR3 has 14 amino acids. The CDR3 loop reads CSARDIPGGQPQHF. The CDR3 DNA reads TGCAGTGCTAGAGATATCCCAGGGGGTCAGCCCCAGCATTTT.

Many counts were recorded for this clonotype. V gene TRBV6-1 combines with J gene TRBJ1-1; D is undetermined. Germline V gene data show CDR1 as MNHNS and CDR2 as SASEGT. The germline V and J ends were trimmed by 4 bases and 1 base, with 19 bases remaining between them. This CDR3 contains 17 residues. CDR3 nucleotide sequence: TGTGCCAGCAGTGCGAATTTGGGTTCGAGAGGGAACACTGAAGCTTTCTTT. This sequence encodes CASSANLGSRGNTEAFF.

This clonotype has at least ten counts. V is TRBV28 and J is TRBJ1-2; unclear D gene. Trimming cost V 6 bases and J 4 bases, with 15 bases left between them. In germline, CDR1 is MDHEN, CDR2 SYDVKM. CDR3 length: 14 residues. The CDR3 DNA reads as TGTGCCAGCAGCTCTCCCGGGCCCACCTATGGCTACACCTTC. This codes for CASSSPGPTYGYTF.

Many counts were recorded for this clonotype. The rearrangement uses TRBV7-9 and TRBJ2-1; D perhaps matches TRBD1 (6 bases). The CDR3 covers 11 residues. Germline CDR1 SEHNR, CDR2 FQNEAQ (reference sequence). The V and J ends lost 3 bases and 10 bases respectively, with 7 bases between them. For the CDR3, the DNA is TGTGCCAGCAGCTTGGGGACAGAGCAGTTCTTC. Its protein product is CASSLGTEQFF.